The 18 T cell receptor beta chains given below trace back to one sample, sequenced in a study of human T cells and chemical hapten exposure. Time point given: patch test 1, 2 weeks after DPC sensitization. The sample's treatment: therapeutic diphenylcyclopropenone sensitization with weekly scalp DPC. TCRdb re-derived calls from the RACE reads in MiXCR, one entry per CDR3 protein. The sample consists of 50,000 or so distinct CDR3 sequences, 9.3% of them appearing once. The sequencing here drew on whole blood, taken in connection with sensitization to the hapten diphenylcyclopropenone (DPC). The receptors stem from a woman in her forties or fifties with alopecia areata. Some clones in this sample may be carry-over from other donors' samples.

This rearrangement joins TRBV12-3 or TRBV12-4 to TRBJ1-6; D is possibly TRBD1 (5 bases). This CDR3 spans 16 amino acids. V lost 3 bases and J lost 10, with 19 bases in between. The CDR3 sequence: CASSLSSAARGSPLHF. The CDR3 coding sequence is TGTGCCAGCAGTTTGTCGTCAGCCGCCCGGGGGTCACCCCTCCACTTT.

At least ten counts were recorded for this clonotype. V gene TRBV7-8 combines with J gene TRBJ1-1; D possibly corresponds to TRBD1 (5 bases). Trimming removed 1 base at V and 1 base at J, with 10 bases between. The length of the CDR3 is 15 residues. Germline CDR1 reads SGHVS; CDR2 reads FQNEAQ. In DNA, the CDR3 is TGTGCCAGCAGCTTAGGGTTAGGGGAGAACACTGAAGCTTTCTTT. Translated: CASSLGLGENTEAFF.

This chain connects TRBV5-5 to TRBJ2-3, with D unclear. The CDR3 has 14 residues. V shed 3 bases and J shed 3 bases, with 11 bases lying between them. CDR1 and CDR2 from the germline V gene are SGHKS and YYEKEE (reference sequence). The CDR3 spells CASSSDLATDTQYF. The CDR3 nucleotides read TGTGCCAGCAGCTCTGACTTAGCAACAGATACGCAGTATTTT.

This clonotype was seen at least ten times. This chain connects TRBV10-3 to TRBJ2-7; TRBD2 matches 10 bases. Germline V gives CDR1 ENHRY, CDR2 SYGVKD. CDR3 length: 15 residues. Germline trimming cut 3 bases from V and 3 bases from J; bases unmatched to any gene: 5. The CDR3 loop reads CAISESGRAIYEQYF. Here the CDR3 DNA reads TGTGCCATCAGTGAAAGCGGGAGGGCCATCTACGAGCAGTACTTC.

Judged by abundance, this clonotype is medium-sized. This sequence joins TRBV29-1 and TRBJ2-7; D is undetermined. The germline gives CDR1 SQVTM, CDR2 ANQGSEA. The CDR3 has 13 residues. V was pared by 0 bases and J by 9 bases, with 15 bases between. The CDR3 nucleotides read TGCAGCGTTGAAGACCAACAAGGCGTTGGGCAGTACTTC. It translates to CSVEDQQGVGQYF.

The V call is TRBV4-3, the J call TRBJ2-2; tentative D call: TRBD1 (5 bases). The V end was cut by 8 bases, the J end by 2 bases, with 15 bases between. This CDR3 region has 15 residues. In germline, CDR1 is LGHNA, CDR2 YSLEER. The CDR3 DNA sequence: TGCGCCAGCGCCCTATCCAGGGCTAACACCGGGGAGCTGTTTTTT. Translated, it gives CASALSRANTGELFF.

The rearrangement links TRBV20-1 to TRBJ2-1; TRBD2 aligns across 11 bases. J lost 3 bases, V lost 1 base, and 8 bases had no gene match. The CDR3 is 17 amino acids. Germline lookup yields CDR1 DFQATT and CDR2 SNEGSKA (reference sequence). The CDR3 nucleotides are TGCAGTGCTAGAGTACAGGGGACTAGCGGAAACTACAATGAGCAGTTCTTC. Its translation is CSARVQGTSGNYNEQFF.

This clonotype was observed at least ten times. The genes are TRBV7-7 and TRBJ2-3, with a possible D match to TRBD2 (6 bases). CDR1 and CDR2 (germline): SSHAT, FNYEAQ (reference sequence). Trimming took 5 bases from V and 2 from J, leaving 14 bases between them. The CDR3 runs to 15 residues. The CDR3 nucleotides are TGTGCCAGCAGCCCTATAGGACTATCCACAGATACGCAGTATTTT. Translation: CASSPIGLSTDTQYF.

This clonotype appeared many times. This chain joins TRBV30 and TRBJ2-3; D ambiguous. The CDR3 has 13 amino acids. V was shortened by 7 bases and J by 2 bases, with 13 bases between the two germline ends. In germline, CDR1 is GTSNPN, CDR2 SVGIG (reference sequence). CDR3 sequence: CASDVGNTDTQYF. The CDR3 DNA sequence: TGTGCCTCAGACGTGGGAAACACAGATACGCAGTATTTT.

A remark on this clonotype: Sequence at one end of the junction differs from germline and may be a read error. The V call is TRBV6-5, the J call TRBJ1-2, with TRBD1 as a possible D gene (6 bases). Per the germline V gene, CDR1 is MNHEY and CDR2 is SVGAGI. The CDR3 runs 14 residues. CDR3 coding DNA: TGTGCCTGCAGTCCGGACAGAGCTAACTATGGCTACACCTTC. The encoded protein is CACSPDRANYGYTF.

As for this clonotype: A clone one base away is much larger, so this may be a read error. For the CDR3, the DNA is TGTGCCGGCAGTTTGGAAGGGGGCGCGAGGAATGAGCAGTTCTTC. This sequence encodes CAGSLEGGARNEQFF. The V gene is TRBV12-3 or TRBV12-4, the J gene TRBJ2-1; TRBD1 matches at 7 bases. The CDR3 is 15 amino acids.

This clonotype was seen repeatedly, ten times or more. The J gene is TRBJ1-5, the V gene TRBV6-6; unclear D gene. Trimming removed 1 base from V and 0 bases from J, with 1 base in between. This CDR3 spans 13 amino acids. The V gene's germline CDR1 is MNHNY and CDR2 SVGAGI (reference sequence). CDR3 in amino acids: CASSYYSNQPQHF. The DNA of the CDR3 is TGTGCCAGCAGTTACTATAGCAATCAGCCCCAGCATTTT.

This clonotype was observed many times. J is TRBJ2-2 and V is TRBV9, with D unclear. Trimming cost V 5 bases and J 3 bases, with 11 bases left between them. The CDR3 loop spans 14 amino acids. In germline, CDR1 is SGDLS, CDR2 YYNGEE. CDR3 bases: TGTGCCAGCAGAACAACCGGGTACACCGGGGAGCTGTTTTTT. Amino acid sequence: CASRTTGYTGELFF.

This clonotype came up many times. V and J are TRBV6-2 or TRBV6-3 and TRBJ1-1; D might be TRBD1 (5 bases). The CDR3 covers 15 residues. CDR1 and CDR2 from the germline V gene are MNHEY and SVGEGT. V lost 6 bases, J lost 1 base, and 15 bases lay in between. The CDR3 loop reads CASSQPGRQNTEAFF. CDR3 nucleotides: TGTGCCAGCAGCCAGCCGGGACGACAGAACACTGAAGCTTTCTTT.

This clonotype ranks as medium-sized. The chain has TRBV7-6 and TRBJ2-7, with TRBD2 identical over 8 bases. In germline, CDR1 is SGHVS, CDR2 FNYEAQ. Trimming took 2 bases from V and 7 from J; bases not matched to a gene: 7. The CDR3 extends over 14 amino acids. The CDR3 is CASSLTSGSREQYF. CDR3 DNA: TGTGCCAGCAGCTTAACTAGCGGCTCGAGGGAGCAGTACTTC.

This clonotype was seen at least ten times. The rearrangement uses TRBV5-1 and TRBJ1-1; 9 bases agree with TRBD1. The V and J ends lost 0 bases and 5 bases, in that order; junction bases with no gene match: 5. The CDR3 runs 15 residues. Per the germline V gene, CDR1 is SGHRS and CDR2 is YFSETQ. The CDR3: CASSLEGQGHTEAFF. DNA of the CDR3: TGCGCCAGCAGCTTGGAGGGACAGGGACATACTGAAGCTTTCTTT.

This clonotype was picked up many times. The chain joins TRBV30 to TRBJ2-7; 14 bases are shared with TRBD2. CDR1 GTSNPN and CDR2 SVGIG come from the germline V gene (reference sequence). The CDR3 runs 14 residues. Unmatched junction bases numbered 1, after V lost 3 bases and J lost 3 bases. The DNA of the CDR3 is TGTGCCTGGAGGACTAGCGGGAGGGACTACGAGCAGTACTTC. Translated: CAWRTSGRDYEQYF.

This clonotype appeared many times. This chain connects TRBV6-5 to TRBJ2-2, with TRBD2 matching over 12 bases. Germline V gene lookup returns CDR1 MNHEY and CDR2 SVGAGI. The J segment lost 2 bases and the V segment lost 6 bases, leaving 10 bases of the junction unmatched. CDR3 length: 18 amino acids. The CDR3 coding sequence is TGTGCCAGCAGGATACAAAGGACTAGCGGGGCAAACACCGGGGAGCTGTTTTTT. It yields the protein CASRIQRTSGANTGELFF.